Listed here are 15 T cell receptor beta chains from one sample, sequenced in a study of T cell responses to AZD1222 COVID-19 vaccine (dated by TCRdb to the early 2020s). Preparation of the library involved the immunoSEQ multiplex PCR assay. Drawn from immuneACCESS, this table holds only the in-frame rearrangements with V and J called that TCRdb kept. Clones are partly lost; checked studies trace under half to an unresolved V gene and leave the rest unexplained. The sample table records 150,000 to 180,000 clones; about 87% of these occur just once. The ten largest make up around 3.1% of the sample. According to the study, the label for this sample's time point signals: baseline before first vaccination. Material: peripheral blood, obtained on day 0 of AZD1222 vaccination. The receptor set was obtained from an adult in good health.

This clone was recorded once. The rearrangement links TRBV15 to TRBJ2-7, with a possible D match to TRBD2 (6 bases). The length of the CDR3 is 15 residues. Per germline, CDR1 LNHNV and CDR2 YYDKDF (reference sequence). The V end was cut by 1 base, the J end by 2 bases, with 12 bases between. The CDR3 here is CATSRGGVQAYEQYF. DNA of the CDR3: TGTGCCACCAGCAGAGGCGGGGTCCAGGCCTACGAGCAGTACTTC.

V gene TRBV4-3 combines with J gene TRBJ2-1; TRBD1 might be the D (5 bases). The length of the CDR3 is 16 residues. Germline lookup yields CDR1 LGHNA and CDR2 YSLEER. The V end was cut by 4 bases, the J end by 0 bases, with 13 bases between. The CDR3 sequence: CASSPRRGGSYNEQFF. CDR3 in DNA: TGCGCCAGCAGCCCCCGAAGGGGTGGCTCCTACAATGAGCAGTTCTTC.

The chain employs TRBV28 and TRBJ2-7; the match to TRBD1 covers 11 bases. V lost 3 bases to trimming and J lost 6 bases; unmatched junction nucleotides: 13. The CDR3 has 17 residues. CDR1 and CDR2 from the germline V gene are MDHEN and SYDVKM. CDR3 nucleotides: TGTGCCAGCAGTTTTAGCCAGGGACAGGGGGTCTGGGGCGAGCAGTACTTC. Amino acids: CASSFSQGQGVWGEQYF.

The gene calls are TRBV2 and TRBJ1-1; TRBD1 is a possible D gene (6 bases). The CDR3 covers 15 residues. Trimming removed 6 bases from V and 4 bases from J, with 18 bases in between. Germline V gene sequence: CDR1 SNHLY, CDR2 FYNNEI. Here the CDR3 DNA reads TGTGCCAGCAGCAGGGACTGGGGGCTGGGCACTGAAGCTTTCTTT. Its protein product is CASSRDWGLGTEAFF.

Regarding this clone: Within the sample, other DNA sequences also encode this same CDR3. This sequence joins TRBV6-5 and TRBJ1-5, with a weak D call TRBD1 (5 bases). Trimming removed 5 bases at V and 6 bases at J, with 11 bases between. The CDR3 is 13 amino acids. In germline, CDR1 is MNHEY, CDR2 SVGAGI. The CDR3: CASSRGVGQPQHF. CDR3 nucleotide sequence: TGTGCCAGCAGTCGAGGGGTGGGTCAGCCCCAGCATTTT.

This chain links TRBV12-3 or TRBV12-4 with TRBJ1-1; D gene unclear. The V gene lost 3 bases and the J gene lost 4 bases, with 9 bases spanning the gap. The CDR3 totals 13 residues. CDR3 loop: CASSFSDRTEAFF. CDR3 coding DNA: TGTGCCAGCAGTTTTTCCGATCGCACTGAAGCTTTCTTT.

This chain uses TRBV12-3 or TRBV12-4 with TRBJ1-2, with 7 bases that match TRBD1. The CDR3 consists of 13 residues. J lost 4 bases, V lost 6 bases, and 5 bases had no gene match. The CDR3 sequence is CASSRGQIYGYTF. CDR3 nucleotides: TGTGCCAGCAGCAGGGGACAGATCTATGGCTACACCTTC.

The chain employs TRBV2 and TRBJ1-1; 7 nucleotides match TRBD1. This CDR3 contains 13 residues. After removal of 6 bases from V and 5 bases from J, the junction contained 6 bases not matched to a gene. Germline CDR1 is SNHLY and CDR2 is FYNNEI. CDR3 nucleotides: TGTGCCAGCAGAGGGACAGCTGGTACTGAAGCTTTCTTT. Translation gives CASRGTAGTEAFF.

The V call is TRBV19, the J call TRBJ2-3; 9 bases agree with TRBD2. With V trimmed by 6 bases and J by 2 bases, 6 bases remained unmatched. Germline CDR1 is LNHDA and CDR2 is SQIVND (reference sequence). This CDR3 contains 15 residues. CDR3: CASSPSGANTDTQYF. As DNA, the CDR3 is TGTGCCAGTAGCCCTAGCGGGGCTAACACAGATACGCAGTATTTT.

In DNA form, the CDR3 reads TGTGCCAGCAGCCCCGGGACTAGCTTTGAGACCCAGTACTTC. Amino acids: CASSPGTSFETQYF. The chain carries TRBV5-6 and TRBJ2-5; TRBD2 matches at 9 bases. The germline CDR1 and CDR2 sequences are SGHDT and YYEEEE. The CDR3 spans 14 residues. Losses at the gene ends were 4 bases for V and 5 bases for J; bases not matched to a gene: 6.

This sequence joins TRBV7-9 and TRBJ1-1; D is undetermined. From germline, CDR1 is SEHNR and CDR2 FQNEAQ (reference sequence). The length of the CDR3 is 14 residues. Trimming cost V 5 bases and J 1 base, with 11 bases left between them. The CDR3 DNA sequence: TGTGCCAGCAGCCCTCCAGACGGGAACACTGAAGCTTTCTTT. This translates into CASSPPDGNTEAFF.

The rearrangement links TRBV7-2 to TRBJ2-5; possibly TRBD1 or TRBD2 for D (5 bases each). With 1 base removed from V and 6 bases from J, the gap between germline ends came to 21 bases. This CDR3 comprises 17 residues. CDR1 and CDR2 (germline): SGHTA, FQGNSA. Here the CDR3 reads CASSLVSRGPPHQTQYF. CDR3 bases: TGTGCCAGCAGCTTAGTGTCCCGGGGACCACCACACCAGACCCAGTACTTC.

This chain connects TRBV4-3 to TRBJ2-1; D uncertain. V was shortened by 0 bases and J by 4 bases, with 10 bases between the two germline ends. This CDR3 is 15 amino acids long. Germline V gives CDR1 LGHNA, CDR2 YSLEER. CDR3 nucleotide sequence: TGCGCCAGCAGCCAAGATTGGGGTACTTACAATGAGCAGTTCTTC. Translating it yields CASSQDWGTYNEQFF.

This clone has a handful of counts. This rearrangement joins TRBV14 to TRBJ1-2, with 7 positions matching TRBD1. Germline V gives CDR1 SGHDN, CDR2 FVKESK. CDR3 length equals 13 residues. Trimming cost V 5 bases and J 8 bases; bases outside gene matches: 8. In DNA, the CDR3 is TGTGCCAGCAGCTCTGGACAGGCCTGGGGCTACACCTTC. Its translation is CASSSGQAWGYTF. The full variable domain, completed using reference TRBV14 and TRBJ1-2, is EAGVTQFPSHSVIEKGQTVTLRCDPISGHDNLYWYRRVMGKEIKFLLHFVKESKQDESGMPNNRFLAERTGGTYSTLKVQPAELEDSGVYFCASSSGQAWGYTFGSGTRLTVV.

In nucleotides, the CDR3 is TGTGCCAGCAGCCATCCCGGGACGGCCGGGGAGCTGTTTTTT. Translating gives CASSHPGTAGELFF. The genes are TRBV3-1 (or the pseudogene TRBV3-2) and TRBJ2-2, with D perhaps assigned TRBD1 or TRBD2 (5 bases each). Germline loops: CDR1 LGHDT, CDR2 YNNKEL (reference sequence). The V gene lost 3 bases and the J gene lost 6 bases, with 11 bases spanning the gap. This CDR3 contains 14 residues.